A selection of T cell receptor beta chains follows, all from one sample in a study of Tregs in tolerant kidney transplant recipients. Profiling relied on immunoSEQ multiplex PCR, and the TCRdb table lists in-frame clones only, not all of them. The sample yields some 90,000 clones, just over 90% seen once. The sequenced material came from CD8+ T cells from blood. The receptors come from a human donor in good health. Each CDR3 is given with its conserved first and last residue. The order of the fields is J gene, V gene, CDR3 protein.

J gene: TRBJ1-2
V gene: TRBV6-1
CDR3 protein: CASSEAGLGWYGYTF

J gene: TRBJ2-5
V gene: TRBV6-6
CDR3 protein: CASSYSGRQETQYF

J gene: TRBJ2-5
V gene: TRBV4-1
CDR3 protein: CASSQPTSGGRETQYF

J gene: TRBJ2-2
V gene: TRBV6-5
CDR3 protein: CASSYRRGTGELFF

J gene: TRBJ2-3
V gene: TRBV6-4
CDR3 protein: CASSALDSTDTQYF

J gene: TRBJ2-7
V gene: TRBV19
CDR3 protein: CASSLRDSRSEQYF

J gene: TRBJ2-1
V gene: TRBV6-5
CDR3 protein: CASSYGPGNEQFF

J gene: TRBJ1-1
V gene: TRBV10-1
CDR3 protein: CASSESGDTEAFF

J gene: TRBJ2-2
V gene: TRBV9
CDR3 protein: CASSDLQGGNTGELFF

J gene: TRBJ2-4
V gene: TRBV30
CDR3 protein: CAWSPTPGTGEDIQYF

J gene: TRBJ1-1
V gene: TRBV5-1
CDR3 protein: CASSFKGQGNTEAFF

J gene: TRBJ2-7
V gene: TRBV19
CDR3 protein: CASSITGGYEQYF

J gene: TRBJ2-7
V gene: TRBV6-1
CDR3 protein: CASSVPGFETYEQYF

J gene: TRBJ1-1
V gene: TRBV27
CDR3 protein: CASSLGGWTEAFF

J gene: TRBJ2-6
V gene: TRBV7-7
CDR3 protein: CASSPGTGHGANVLTF

J gene: TRBJ1-5
V gene: TRBV19
CDR3 protein: CASSIGGGQPQHF

J gene: TRBJ2-7
V gene: TRBV7-9
CDR3 protein: CASSLRDHFYEQYF

J gene: TRBJ1-2
V gene: TRBV7-9
CDR3 protein: CASSLAVGSPNYGYTF

J gene: TRBJ2-2
V gene: TRBV4-1
CDR3 protein: CASSRGGGPNTGELFF

J gene: TRBJ1-4
V gene: TRBV27
CDR3 protein: CASKTRDRGINEKLFF

J gene: TRBJ1-1
V gene: TRBV14
CDR3 protein: CASAGRDRAVTEAFF

J gene: TRBJ2-1
V gene: TRBV2
CDR3 protein: CASRESMMQAYNEQFF

J gene: TRBJ1-5
V gene: TRBV15
CDR3 protein: CATSNPGTENQPQHF

J gene: TRBJ1-2
V gene: TRBV7-9
CDR3 protein: CASSPNLHSPGQGDYGYTF

J gene: TRBJ1-1
V gene: TRBV7-3
CDR3 protein: CASSFIENTEAFF

J gene: TRBJ1-5
V gene: TRBV10-3
CDR3 protein: CAIRSERDTHGQPQHF

J gene: TRBJ2-2
V gene: TRBV11-3
CDR3 protein: CASSLRDGGELFF

J gene: TRBJ1-4
V gene: TRBV30
CDR3 protein: CAWSVGPDKLFF

J gene: TRBJ1-5
V gene: TRBV7-2
CDR3 protein: CASSWTFGGNQPQHF

J gene: TRBJ1-1
V gene: TRBV19
CDR3 protein: CASSNEDRMNTEAFF

J gene: TRBJ1-2
V gene: TRBV29-1
CDR3 protein: CSVEDRSYGYTF

J gene: TRBJ1-2
V gene: TRBV30
CDR3 protein: CASWTGGFDYGYTF

J gene: TRBJ2-1
V gene: TRBV6-6
CDR3 protein: CASSPEGSYNEQFF

J gene: TRBJ1-3
V gene: TRBV13
CDR3 protein: CASSSGGLDSLSGNTIYF

J gene: TRBJ1-4
V gene: TRBV27
CDR3 protein: CASSLSFWGEKLFF

J gene: TRBJ2-7
V gene: TRBV7-6
CDR3 protein: CASSRGQGPPYEQYF

J gene: TRBJ1-2
V gene: TRBV5-4
CDR3 protein: CASSWGGADGYTF

J gene: TRBJ1-5
V gene: TRBV7-9
CDR3 protein: CASSLAQNNQPQHF

J gene: TRBJ2-7
V gene: TRBV10-3
CDR3 protein: CAISEDSFYEQYF